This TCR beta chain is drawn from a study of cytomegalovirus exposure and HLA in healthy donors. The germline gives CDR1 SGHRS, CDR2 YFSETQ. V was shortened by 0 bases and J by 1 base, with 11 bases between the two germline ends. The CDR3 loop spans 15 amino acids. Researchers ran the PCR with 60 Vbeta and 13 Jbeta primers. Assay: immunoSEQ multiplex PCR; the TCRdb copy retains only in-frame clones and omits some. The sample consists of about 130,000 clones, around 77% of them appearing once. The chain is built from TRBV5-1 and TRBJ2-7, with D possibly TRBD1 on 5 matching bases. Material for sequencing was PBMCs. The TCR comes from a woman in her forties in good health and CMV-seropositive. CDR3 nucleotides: TGCGCCAGCAGCTTGGCCATGGGGCCATCCTACGAGCAGTACTTC. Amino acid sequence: CASSLAMGPSYEQYF.